These 3 T cell receptor beta chains were sequenced from one sample in a study of naive and memory T cell subsets. Ligated cDNA underwent four rounds of PCR with nested alpha and beta constant region primers and SP2. TCRdb used MiXCR to reprocess the UMI-ligation and nested PCR reads, holding one entry per CDR3 protein. Of around 31,000 distinct CDR3 sequences detected, about 6.9% appear once; the ten largest clones hold 3% to 3.5%. As to treatment: skin biopsy from PPD injection site in Mantoux-positive individual. TCR cDNA received a 3' ligated oligonucleotide that carried a UMI. The specimen was skin, collected from a tuberculin skin test site. Receptor source: an adult in good health.

In its sample, this clonotype was seen many times. Being one base from a much bigger clone, this may be a read error. The rearrangement joins TRBV29-1 to TRBJ1-1; D is ambiguous. The CDR3 is 13 amino acids. The germline CDR1 and CDR2 sequences are SQVTM and ANQGSEA. V dropped 4 bases and J dropped 4 bases, with 13 bases sitting between them. Here the CDR3 DNA reads TGCAGCGTTGTTAGTCGGGGAGGCACTGAAGCTTTCTTT. Translated: CSVVSRGGTEAFF.

This clonotype showed up many times. V and J are TRBV27 and TRBJ1-1; D remains unclear. CDR1 and CDR2 (germline): MNHEY, SMNVEV (reference sequence). This CDR3 is built from 11 residues. Trimming removed 5 bases at V and 8 bases at J, with 9 bases between. The CDR3: CASSRGLEAFF. The CDR3 DNA sequence: TGTGCCAGCAGTCGAGGGCTGGAAGCTTTCTTT.

This rearrangement joins TRBV10-3 to TRBJ1-5; D unclear. The CDR3 contains 12 residues. The V gene's germline CDR1 is ENHRY and CDR2 SYGVKD. V was clipped by 2 bases and J by 3 bases, with 2 bases between them. This CDR3 is CAISEINQPQHF. In DNA, the CDR3 is TGTGCCATCAGTGAGATCAATCAGCCCCAGCATTTT.